The T cell receptor (beta chain) described here comes from a study of graft-versus-host responses after intestinal transplantation. Here immunoSEQ multiplex PCR was the method, and the copy in TCRdb shows in-frame clones only, minus some. The sample lists tens of thousands of clones; roughly 90% were seen once. As for this clone: Its antigen is undetermined.

This CDR3 comprises 17 residues. CDR1 LNHDA and CDR2 SQIVND come from the germline V gene (reference sequence). V gave up 8 bases and J gave up 0 bases; unmatched junction bases: 7. The rearrangement links TRBV19 to TRBJ2-4, with 13 positions matching TRBD2. Source: unstimulated CD4+ T cells sorted from spleen or lymph node cells, taken before transplant. The receptor was derived from a human donor who was the organ donor for an intestinal transplant. The CDR3 DNA sequence: TGTGCCAGTTCCGGGACTAGCGGGACTCTAGCCAAAAACATTCAGTACTTC. Its translation: CASSGTSGTLAKNIQYF.